Following are 28 T cell receptor beta chains from one sample sequenced in a study of blood T cell repertoires in COVID-19. TCRdb's table, derived via immunoSEQ multiplex PCR, lists solely in-frame clones and lacks some. The sample has a few hundred thousand clones, about nine tenths seen once. Sequenced: PBMCs or T cells enriched from blood (not recorded which). The receptors come from a woman aged 40 to 50 who had been exposed to COVID-19.

V and J are TRBV11-2 and TRBJ2-1; 9 nucleotides agree with TRBD1. V was clipped by 4 bases and J by 1 base; unmatched bases: 2. This CDR3 has 15 residues. Germline V gene sequence: CDR1 SGHAT, CDR2 FQNNGV. CDR3 nucleotides: TGTGCCAGCAGCTCCGGACAGGGGTCCTACAATGAGCAGTTCTTC. Translated: CASSSGQGSYNEQFF.

This clone was counted only a few times. The rearrangement links TRBV2 to TRBJ2-1, with 13 bases that match TRBD2. CDR3 length: 15 amino acids. The ends lost 6 bases at V and 6 bases at J; junction bases unmatched: 5. Germline V lookup: CDR1 SNHLY, CDR2 FYNNEI. CDR3 residues: CASSLTSGRTNEQFF. CDR3 sequence (DNA): TGTGCCAGCAGCTTGACTAGCGGGAGGACCAATGAGCAGTTCTTC.

The rearrangement uses TRBV7-9 and TRBJ1-1, with D possibly matching TRBD1 (5 bases). In germline, CDR1 is SEHNR, CDR2 FQNEAQ (reference sequence). V was trimmed by 1 base and J by 5 bases, leaving 11 bases between them. The CDR3 is 14 residues long. Here the CDR3 DNA reads TGTGCCAGCAGCTTAGTTCAGGGTGTGACTGAAGCTTTCTTT. Its protein product is CASSLVQGVTEAFF.

V and J are TRBV19 and TRBJ1-1; maybe TRBD1 (5 bases). There are 13 residues in the CDR3. Deletions cut 4 bases from V and 5 bases from J, with 11 bases between. Germline V gene data show CDR1 as LNHDA and CDR2 as SQIVND (reference sequence). The CDR3 loop is CASSSGPGTEAFF. The DNA of the CDR3 is TGTGCCAGTAGTAGTGGGCCAGGGACTGAAGCTTTCTTT.

This rearrangement joins TRBV5-1 to TRBJ2-3; TRBD2 agrees at 7 bases. This CDR3 has 14 residues. The germline CDR1 and CDR2 sequences are SGHRS and YFSETQ. V lost 0 bases, J lost 4 bases, and 2 bases stayed unmatched. This CDR3 reads CASSLVAGADTQYF. The CDR3, as DNA: TGCGCCAGCAGCTTGGTGGCGGGGGCAGATACGCAGTATTTT.

V usage is TRBV2 and J usage is TRBJ1-6, with D possibly being TRBD1 (6 bases). The CDR3 extends over 16 amino acids. Germline-derived CDR1 and CDR2 are SNHLY and FYNNEI. V was shortened by 1 base and J by 9 bases, with 16 bases between the two germline ends. The CDR3 sequence is CASSEEATGKLSPLHF. CDR3 nucleotides: TGTGCCAGCAGTGAAGAGGCGACAGGCAAACTTTCACCCCTCCACTTT.

V and J are TRBV5-5 and TRBJ1-5; maybe TRBD1 (5 bases). CDR3 length equals 15 residues. Deletions cut 4 bases from V and 7 bases from J, with 18 bases between. Germline V gene lookup returns CDR1 SGHKS and CDR2 YYEKEE (reference sequence). In DNA, the CDR3 is TGTGCCAGCAGCCCGGAGGGGCAGGGACGGCAGCCCCAGCATTTT. Translating it yields CASSPEGQGRQPQHF.

The chain employs TRBV11-1 and TRBJ2-5; TRBD1 agrees at 8 bases. This CDR3 contains 15 residues. Germline V lookup: CDR1 SGHAT, CDR2 FQDESV (reference sequence). J lost 5 bases, V lost 3 bases, and 8 bases had no gene match. CDR3 sequence (DNA): TGTGCCAGCAGCTTCTGGCAGGGGGCCGGGGAGACCCAGTACTTC. Amino acids: CASSFWQGAGETQYF.

V usage is TRBV5-1 and J usage is TRBJ1-2, with TRBD1 identical over 7 bases. This CDR3 has 15 amino acids. CDR1 and CDR2 (germline): SGHRS, YFSETQ. J gave up 2 bases and V 3 bases, and 7 bases lay outside the gene matches. This CDR3 reads CASSSTGVGNYGYTF. In DNA form, the CDR3 reads TGCGCCAGCAGCTCAACAGGGGTGGGGAACTATGGCTACACCTTC.

J is TRBJ2-6 and V is TRBV11-3, with TRBD2 as a possible D gene (6 bases). Trimming took 4 bases from V and 2 from J, leaving 9 bases between them. The CDR3 covers 15 residues. CDR1 and CDR2 from the germline V gene are SGHNT and YENEEA. The CDR3 spells CASSSEGTGANVLTF. DNA for the CDR3: TGTGCCAGCAGCTCGGAGGGGACTGGGGCCAACGTCCTGACTTTC.

V gene TRBV6-5 combines with J gene TRBJ2-7; TRBD1 matches at 8 bases. The CDR3 is 13 residues long. Per the germline V gene, CDR1 is MNHEY and CDR2 is SVGAGI. With V trimmed by 6 bases and J by 2 bases, 3 bases remained unmatched. This CDR3 reads CASRDRDTYEQYF. DNA for the CDR3: TGTGCCAGCAGGGACAGGGACACCTACGAGCAGTACTTC.

The chain employs TRBV5-5 and TRBJ2-1; 11 bases align to TRBD1. The germline V gene encodes CDR1 SGHKS and CDR2 YYEKEE (reference sequence). Trimming removed 5 bases from V and 3 bases from J; junction bases left unmatched: 7. The CDR3 is made up of 16 amino acids. CDR3 sequence: CASRNSDRGHYNEQFF. In DNA, the CDR3 is TGTGCCAGCAGAAATTCGGACAGGGGGCACTACAATGAGCAGTTCTTC.

The chain is built from TRBV7-8 and TRBJ1-2; tentative D call: TRBD1 (6 bases). This CDR3 has 15 residues. Per germline, CDR1 SGHVS and CDR2 FQNEAQ. The V end lost 1 base, the J end lost 5 bases, and 14 bases lay between the germline ends. The CDR3 here is CASSLGTRGGYGYTF. The CDR3 DNA reads as TGTGCCAGCAGCTTAGGCACCAGGGGAGGGTATGGCTACACCTTC. Looking up the rest from reference TRBV7-8 and TRBJ1-2 gives the full variable domain: GAGVSQSPRYKVAKRGQDVALRCDPISGHVSLFWYQQALGQGPEFLTYFQNEAQLDKSGLPSDRFFAERPEGSVSTLKIQRTQQEDSAVYLCASSLGTRGGYGYTFGSGTRLTVV.

V gene TRBV5-4 combines with J gene TRBJ2-2; TRBD1 matches 7 bases. Germline CDR1 reads SGHNT; CDR2 reads YYREEE (reference sequence). V lost 3 bases and J lost 1; bases outside the gene matches: 0. The CDR3 has 14 amino acids. CDR3 region: CASSWTGNTGELFF. The DNA of the CDR3 is TGTGCCAGCAGCTGGACAGGGAACACCGGGGAGCTGTTTTTT.

CDR3 sequence: CASGPGEFVAEAFF. For the CDR3, the DNA is TGTGCTAGTGGTCCCGGAGAATTTGTCGCTGAAGCTTTCTTT. V usage is TRBV12-5 and J usage is TRBJ1-1; no clear D. Trimming took 5 bases from V and 6 from J, leaving 16 bases between them. Germline lookup yields CDR1 LGHNT and CDR2 FRNRAP. The CDR3 spans 14 residues.

This chain links TRBV7-2 with TRBJ2-1; 9 nucleotides line up with TRBD2. Germline lookup yields CDR1 SGHTA and CDR2 FQGNSA. The J segment lost 13 bases and the V segment lost 5 bases, leaving 15 bases of the junction unmatched. This CDR3 is built from 15 residues. This CDR3 is CASSPGRQSGTSQFF. The CDR3 DNA is TGTGCCAGCAGCCCTGGGCGTCAATCGGGGACTAGCCAGTTCTTC.

The V and J genes are TRBV11-2 and TRBJ1-1; no clear D gene. Germline CDR1 and CDR2: SGHAT and FQNNGV. V was cut by 8 bases and J by 1 base, with 17 bases left in between. The CDR3 is 15 amino acids. The CDR3 sequence is CASQRMSGTNTEAFF. The DNA for the CDR3 is TGTGCCAGCCAAAGAATGAGCGGCACGAACACTGAAGCTTTCTTT.

The chain employs TRBV9 and TRBJ2-3; 8 bases map to TRBD2. In germline, CDR1 is SGDLS, CDR2 YYNGEE. This CDR3 region has 16 residues. Germline trimming cut 0 bases from V and 3 bases from J; bases unmatched to any gene: 6. CDR3 amino acids: CASSVVTGGLTDTQYF. The CDR3 DNA sequence: TGTGCCAGCAGCGTAGTAACGGGGGGGCTGACAGATACGCAGTATTTT. The entire variable domain, with the rest obtained from reference TRBV9 and TRBJ2-3, is as follows: DSGVTQTPKHLITATGQRVTLRCSPRSGDLSVYWYQQSLDQGLQFLIQYYNGEERAKGNILERFSAQQFPDLHSELNLSSLELGDSALYFCASSVVTGGLTDTQYFGPGTRLTVL.

The chain combines TRBV10-3 with TRBJ2-1, with D perhaps TRBD1 (6 bases). Germline loops: CDR1 ENHRY, CDR2 SYGVKD. This CDR3 has 15 residues. The V and J ends lost 3 bases and 7 bases respectively, with 16 bases between them. DNA for the CDR3: TGTGCCATCAGTGAACGGACAGCCCGGCAGAATGAGCAGTTCTTC. Translating gives CAISERTARQNEQFF.

The V gene is TRBV3-1 (or the pseudogene TRBV3-2), the J gene TRBJ1-2; 7 nucleotides match TRBD1. CDR1 and CDR2 (germline): LGHDT, YNNKEL (reference sequence). V trimming: 1 base; J trimming: 5 bases; junction bases outside the gene matches: 7. The CDR3 extends over 15 amino acids. This chain's CDR3 is CASSQGTTGFYGYTF. In nucleotides, the CDR3 is TGTGCCAGCAGCCAAGGAACGACAGGGTTTTATGGCTACACCTTC.

The chain recombines TRBV6-1 with TRBJ1-2, with D uncertain. CDR3 length: 12 residues. Per the germline V gene, CDR1 is MNHNS and CDR2 is SASEGT. The V end lost 1 base, the J end lost 3 bases, and 3 bases lay between the germline ends. The CDR3 sequence is CASSEVDYGYTF. Here the CDR3 DNA reads TGTGCCAGCAGTGAAGTAGACTATGGCTACACCTTC.

Note on this clone: Other DNA sequences from this sample encode an identical CDR3 as well. The V call is TRBV29-1, the J call TRBJ1-2; D is possibly TRBD1 (6 bases). The CDR3 runs to 11 residues. V gave up 7 bases and J gave up 4 bases, with 10 bases separating them. The V gene's germline CDR1 is SQVTM and CDR2 ANQGSEA. The CDR3 protein is CSGGGGYGYTF. The CDR3 region has the DNA TGCAGCGGCGGGGGCGGCTATGGCTACACCTTC.

A single count supports this clone. J is TRBJ1-2 and V is TRBV27, with 8 bases lining up with TRBD1. Trimming at V came to 3 bases and at J to 5 bases, leaving 5 bases not matched to a gene. CDR1 and CDR2 from the germline V gene are MNHEY and SMNVEV (reference sequence). The CDR3 is 14 residues long. CDR3 bases: TGTGCCAGCAGTTTTGGACAGGGAATGTATGGCTACACCTTC. Protein sequence: CASSFGQGMYGYTF.

This clone was recorded only once. The CDR3 spells CASSESGLAAKQYF. The CDR3 nucleotides are TGCGCCAGCAGTGAGTCGGGACTAGCGGCAAAGCAGTACTTC. V and J are TRBV10-1 and TRBJ2-7; 11 bases fit TRBD2. V was clipped by 0 bases and J by 8 bases; unmatched bases: 3. The germline CDR1 and CDR2 sequences are WNHNN and SYGVQD (reference sequence). This CDR3 has 14 residues.

CDR3 amino acids: CASSLGPSGAYEQYF. The CDR3 bases are TGCGCCAGCAGCTTGGGTCCTTCGGGAGCCTACGAGCAGTACTTC. This chain joins TRBV5-1 and TRBJ2-7, with D possibly TRBD2 on 6 matching bases. The germline CDR1 and CDR2 sequences are SGHRS and YFSETQ. The CDR3 sequence is 15 residues long. The V and J ends lost 0 bases and 2 bases respectively, with 12 bases between them.

The CDR3 spells CASSPGQGYSPLHF. As DNA, the CDR3 is TGTGCCAGCAGCCCGGGACAGGGTTATTCACCCCTCCACTTT. The chain recombines TRBV5-4 with TRBJ1-6, with TRBD1 identical over 9 bases. The junction had 4 bases not matched to a gene; V was cut back by 4 bases and J by 8 bases. The CDR3 length is 14 residues. Germline CDR1 and CDR2: SGHNT and YYREEE (reference sequence). Looking up the rest from reference TRBV5-4 and TRBJ1-6 gives the full variable domain: ETGVTQSPTHLIKTRGQQVTLRCSSQSGHNTVSWYQQALGQGPQFIFQYYREEENGRGNFPPRFSGLQFPNYSSELNVNALELDDSALYLCASSPGQGYSPLHFGNGTRLTVT.

This CDR3 reads CASRYRDRDGYTF. The CDR3, as DNA: TGTGCCAGCAGATACCGGGACAGGGATGGCTACACCTTC. The chain uses TRBV27 and TRBJ1-2; 9 nucleotides align to TRBD1. Germline CDR1 MNHEY, CDR2 SMNVEV (reference sequence). The CDR3 spans 13 residues. The junction had 5 bases not matched to a gene; V was cut back by 6 bases and J by 6 bases.

The chain recombines TRBV15 with TRBJ2-7, with D possibly TRBD1 on 6 matching bases. The CDR3 is 14 amino acids. V lost 0 bases and J 1 base, leaving 7 bases between the germline ends. Looked up from germline, CDR1 is LNHNV and CDR2 is YYDKDF (reference sequence). The CDR3 DNA reads as TGTGCCACCAGCAGAGAACAGGGATCCTACGAGCAGTACTTC. Its translation is CATSREQGSYEQYF.